This T cell receptor (beta chain) originates from a study of T cells in Graves' hyperthyroidism and ophthalmopathy. Regarding the study as a whole: Most thyroid-expanded clonotypes above 0.001 were also found in blood.

Amplification targeted TCR beta CDR3 regions from RNA transcripts. When the TCR CDR3 underwent first-round RT-PCR, the HTBI primer set was used. Via MiXCR, TCRdb re-called the multiplex PCR reads, giving one row per CDR3 protein. This sample has about 290,000 distinct CDR3 sequences; approximately 13% occur once, and the top ten carry approximately 7.9%. This CDR3 has 16 amino acids. With V trimmed by 3 bases and J by 2 bases, 8 bases remained unmatched. Per the germline V gene, CDR1 is SNHLY and CDR2 is FYNNEI. In its sample, this clonotype was seen many times. Its antigen is unidentified. Hyperthyroidism in the patients, aged 18 to 65, was newly diagnosed and under 2 months in duration. The study excluded patients with uncontrolled infection, other autoimmune disease, pregnancy or lactation. Thyroid ultrasound, orbital computed tomography, clinical symptoms, and serum thyroxine and TRAb underpinned diagnoses.

The specimen sequenced was blood. The sequence came from a middle-aged woman with Graves' hyperthyroidism. The chain recombines TRBV2 with TRBJ2-7, with 9 bases lining up with TRBD1. CDR3 sequence reads: CASSEFGQGTTYEQYF. CDR3 nucleotides: TGTGCCAGCAGTGAGTTCGGACAGGGGACTACCTACGAGCAGTACTTC.